This T cell receptor beta chain appears in the sequencing data of a study of T-cell reconstitution after alpha-beta-depleted transplantation in children. Overall study results and limits: At one year after transplant, newly produced T cells mostly accounted for T-cell counts and diversity.

Remarks on this clonotype: Its antigen is not known.

Unique molecular identifiers were incorporated into the prepared TCRbeta library. MiXCR, run by TCRdb on the PCR reads, gives a single entry per CDR3 protein. The data show 80,000 to 100,000 distinct CDR3 sequences, with less than 25% seen just once and over 20% held by the top ten. V lost 4 bases to trimming and J lost 6 bases; unmatched junction nucleotides: 7. Germline V lookup: CDR1 SGHVS, CDR2 FQNEAQ. The CDR3 has 15 amino acids. This receptor was obtained from a boy aged 2-9 years with acute lymphoblastic leukemia, due to receive a stem cell transplant. J is TRBJ2-1 and V is TRBV7-8; 9 bases agree with TRBD2. This material consisted of PBMCs, taken before TCRalphabeta/CD19-depleted stem cell transplant. The CDR3 is CASSSRTSAFNEQFF. The CDR3 region has the DNA TGTGCCAGCAGCTCCCGGACTAGCGCATTCAATGAGCAGTTCTTC. The full variable domain, in which reference TRBV7-8 and TRBJ2-1 provide the parts outside the CDR3, is GAGVSQSPRYKVAKRGQDVALRCDPISGHVSLFWYQQALGQGPEFLTYFQNEAQLDKSGLPSDRFFAERPEGSVSTLKIQRTQQEDSAVYLCASSSRTSAFNEQFFGPGTRLTVL.